The 8 T cell receptor beta chains listed next were all sequenced from one sample in a study of blood T cells in healthy people across ages. A second PCR, run for about 6 to 12 cycles, used a sample-barcoded 5' primer plus a J-beta primer mix. TCRdb itself ran the 5' RACE reads through MiXCR, one entry per CDR3 protein. The table shows 590,000 or so distinct CDR3 sequences, with about 30% occurring only once. The sequenced sample was blood. The receptors derive from a woman older than 75 in good health.

The chain recombines TRBV20-1 with TRBJ2-3, with TRBD2 matching 7 bases. This CDR3 region has 14 residues. Germline CDR1 DFQATT, CDR2 SNEGSKA (reference sequence). J lost 5 bases, V lost 1 base, and 6 bases had no gene match. This CDR3 reads CSARGGGGGDTQYF. The DNA for the CDR3 is TGCAGTGCTAGAGGAGGCGGGGGTGGAGATACGCAGTATTTT.

This clonotype has a count of ten or more. A much larger clone differs from this one at a single base, so this may be a read error. The chain carries TRBV7-3 and TRBJ2-1; 9 positions match TRBD1. The CDR3 loop spans 16 amino acids. Germline CDR1 reads SGHTA; CDR2 reads FQGTGA. The chain's CDR3 is CAGSLIQGASYNEQFF. As DNA, the CDR3 is TGTGCCGGCAGCCTAATACAGGGGGCCTCTTACAATGAGCAGTTCTTC.

Notes on this clonotype: This may be a read error, as it is one base from a much larger clone. This rearrangement joins TRBV9 to TRBJ1-3; 7 bases agree with TRBD1. From germline, CDR1 is SGDLS and CDR2 YYNGEE. J gave up 2 bases and V 0 bases, and 2 bases lay outside the gene matches. There are 15 residues in the CDR3. The CDR3 spells CASSVDQGAGNTIYF. The CDR3 DNA sequence: TGTGCCAGCAGCGTAGATCAGGGGGCTGGAAACACCATATATTTT.

Points on this clonotype: Possible read error: a much larger clone is one base away. This chain links TRBV6-2 or TRBV6-3 with TRBJ2-5, with D possibly matching TRBD1 (5 bases). There are 16 residues in the CDR3. Trimming shortened V by 0 bases and J by 7 bases, and 18 bases separated the two germline ends. CDR1 MNHEY and CDR2 SVGEGT come from the germline V gene. CDR3: CASSYSAGPRRVTQYF. The DNA of the CDR3 is TGTGCCAGCAGTTACTCTGCAGGGCCTAGGAGAGTGACCCAGTACTTC.

This clonotype has a single count. The chain is built from TRBV4-1 and TRBJ2-1, with D possibly being TRBD2 (5 bases). The V and J ends lost 0 bases and 7 bases respectively, with 10 bases between them. This CDR3 contains 14 residues. CDR1 and CDR2 (germline): MGHRA, YSYEKL. The DNA for the CDR3 is TGCGCCAGCAGCCAAGAAGAGGGTTGGAATGAGCAGTTCTTC. Translation gives CASSQEEGWNEQFF.

This clonotype was recorded many times. The J gene is TRBJ2-3, the V gene TRBV20-1; 9 nucleotides align to TRBD1. Germline CDR1 reads DFQATT; CDR2 reads SNEGSKA (reference sequence). CDR3 length equals 15 residues. J gave up 1 base and V 6 bases, and 8 bases lay outside the gene matches. CDR3 nucleotides: TGCAGTGCCTCGTCCCGGGACAGGGGCACAGATACGCAGTATTTT. This sequence encodes CSASSRDRGTDTQYF.

Regarding this clonotype: A much larger clone differs from this one at a single base, so this may be a read error. As DNA, the CDR3 is TGTGCCAGCAGCTTAGGTACAGGGGGCGAACTAGAGCAGTACTTC. Its translation is CASSLGTGGELEQYF. V usage is TRBV7-2 and J usage is TRBJ2-5; 9 nucleotides match TRBD1. Germline CDR1 reads SGHTA; CDR2 reads FQGNSA. The ends lost 1 base at V and 11 bases at J; junction bases unmatched: 11. The CDR3 extends over 15 amino acids. Supplemented by reference TRBV7-2 and TRBJ2-5, the full variable domain reads GAGVSQSPSNKVTEKGKDVELRCDPISGHTALYWYRQSLGQGLEFLIYFQGNSAPDKSGLPSDRFSAERTGGSVSTLTIQRTQQEDSAVYLCASSLGTGGELEQYFGPGTRLLVL.

This clonotype was found a few times. The chain is built from TRBV28 and TRBJ1-5; weak D call: TRBD1 (6 bases). Trimming took 6 bases from V and 7 from J, leaving 13 bases between them. Germline V gene sequence: CDR1 MDHEN, CDR2 SYDVKM. This CDR3 region has 13 residues. As DNA, the CDR3 is TGTGCCAGCAGCCCTCAGGGGCGACAGCCCCAGCATTTT. Amino acid sequence: CASSPQGRQPQHF.